The 19 T cell receptor beta chains listed next were all sequenced from one sample in a study of immune heterogeneity within non-small cell lung tumors. Template came from bulk tumor genomic DNA, at about 650 ng per sample. Each primary tumor yielded several biopsies, collected far apart from one another at surgery. The cohort was untreated, with newly diagnosed non-small cell lung cancer undergoing curative surgery. It was with 32 V and 13 J primers that multiplex PCR amplified TCR beta CDR3. TCRdb used MiXCR to reprocess the multiplex PCR reads, holding one entry per CDR3 protein. This sample has under 14,000 distinct CDR3 sequences, with about 20% found just once. The sequencing input was lung tumor tissue. The receptors come from a man aged 55 to 70 with non-small cell lung cancer.

This clonotype is classed as medium-sized. J is TRBJ1-5 and V is TRBV6-2 or TRBV6-3; weak D call: TRBD1 (5 bases). The germline gives CDR1 MNHEY, CDR2 SVGEGT. The length of the CDR3 is 15 residues. Trimming took 0 bases from V and 9 from J, leaving 15 bases between them. CDR3 loop: CASSYSGGAISPQHF. The CDR3 nucleotides are TGTGCCAGCAGTTACTCGGGAGGGGCTATATCGCCCCAGCATTTT.

This clonotype is medium-sized in the sample. This chain connects TRBV28 to TRBJ2-3; D perhaps matches TRBD2 (6 bases). The CDR3 loop spans 15 amino acids. Germline assignment: CDR1 MDHEN and CDR2 SYDVKM. Between the trimmed V and J ends, which lost 6 bases and 5 bases, there was a span of 18 bases. The CDR3 sequence: CASRPLTGEGDTQYF. The CDR3 bases are TGTGCCAGCAGACCCTTAACGGGAGAGGGAGATACGCAGTATTTT.

This clonotype has a count of ten or more. The chain employs TRBV20-1 and TRBJ1-6, with D unclear. This CDR3 comprises 13 residues. The germline V gene encodes CDR1 DFQATT and CDR2 SNEGSKA (reference sequence). The ends were cut back, 3 bases at V and 5 bases at J, with 8 bases in the middle. Here the CDR3 DNA reads TGCAGTGCTAGGCTAGGGAATAATTCACCCCTCCACTTT. It encodes CSARLGNNSPLHF.

This clonotype was picked up many times. The chain has TRBV9 and TRBJ1-6, with a tentative D call TRBD1 (6 bases). This CDR3 is built from 14 residues. Germline V gene sequence: CDR1 SGDLS, CDR2 YYNGEE. The CDR3: CALLRGEDNSPLHF. The CDR3 coding sequence is TGTGCTCTTTTAAGGGGGGAAGATAATTCACCCCTCCACTTT.

The chain joins TRBV7-2 to TRBJ2-3; TRBD2 matches 8 bases. After removal of 4 bases from V and 5 bases from J, the junction contained 8 bases not matched to a gene. Germline V CDR1 and CDR2: SGHTA, FQGNSA. The CDR3 loop spans 15 amino acids. The CDR3 loop reads CASSSREGLGDTQYF. The CDR3, as DNA: TGTGCCAGCAGCTCCCGGGAGGGCCTTGGAGATACGCAGTATTTT. The whole variable domain, filled in from reference TRBV7-2 and TRBJ2-3, reads GAGVSQSPSNKVTEKGKDVELRCDPISGHTALYWYRQSLGQGLEFLIYFQGNSAPDKSGLPSDRFSAERTGGSVSTLTIQRTQQEDSAVYLCASSSREGLGDTQYFGPGTRLTVL.

To note about this clonotype: A single base separates this from a much larger clone, so it may be a read error. V gene TRBV6-1 combines with J gene TRBJ2-1, with 9 bases that match TRBD2. CDR1 and CDR2 from the germline V gene are MNHNS and SASEGT. CDR3 length: 15 amino acids. In nucleotides, the CDR3 is TGTGCCAGCAGTGATGAGTTAGCGGGAGTGAATGAGCATTTCTTC. The encoded protein is CASSDELAGVNEHFF.

This chain joins TRBV19 and TRBJ2-3; D remains ambiguous. Trimming pared 2 bases from V and 2 bases from J, leaving 5 bases between. The CDR3 extends over 13 amino acids. CDR1 is LNHDA, CDR2 SQIVND, per germline (reference sequence). This CDR3 is CASSIPTTDTQYF. CDR3 nucleotides: TGTGCCAGTAGTATACCCACCACAGATACGCAGTATTTT.

Concerning this clonotype: Given a much more abundant clone one base away, this may be a read error. The V call is TRBV9, the J call TRBJ2-3; 10 bases align to TRBD2. The germline gives CDR1 SGDLS, CDR2 YYNGEE. The CDR3 contains 15 residues. V shed 4 bases, J shed 3 bases, and the junction held 5 bases outside the gene matches. CDR3 sequence: CASSKLAGQTDTQYF. The CDR3 DNA follows: TGTGCCAGCAGCAAACTAGCGGGACAAACAGATACGCAGTATTTT.

There are many counts of this clonotype. The genes are TRBV6-1 and TRBJ1-2; the match to TRBD1 covers 7 bases. CDR1 MNHNS and CDR2 SASEGT come from the germline V gene. V lost 8 bases and J lost 3; bases outside the gene matches: 6. This CDR3 is built from 13 residues. DNA for the CDR3: TGTGCCAGCGCCCGACAGGGTGACTATGGCTACACCTTC. It codes for CASARQGDYGYTF.

This clonotype was detected only a few times. The chain combines TRBV12-5 with TRBJ2-2; D perhaps matches TRBD2 (6 bases). Germline V gene lookup returns CDR1 LGHNT and CDR2 FRNRAP. The germline V and J ends were trimmed by 7 bases and 8 bases, with 20 bases remaining between them. The CDR3 consists of 15 residues. The CDR3 DNA reads as TGTGCTAGTGCCTGGACGGGAGCCGGCAGAGGGGAGCTGTTTTTT. Amino acids: CASAWTGAGRGELFF.

This clonotype is categorized as medium-sized. The chain combines TRBV25-1 with TRBJ2-7, with 9 bases aligning to TRBD2. CDR1 is MGHDK, CDR2 SYGVNS, per germline. J lost 3 bases, V lost 2 bases, and 8 bases had no gene match. This CDR3 spans 16 amino acids. The DNA for the CDR3 is TGTGCCAGCAGTGAACCCGCTAGCGGGATTGGCTACGAGCAGTACTTC. It codes for CASSEPASGIGYEQYF.

This clonotype is deemed medium-sized. The chain uses TRBV6-1 and TRBJ1-1; D possibly corresponds to TRBD1 (6 bases). CDR1 MNHNS and CDR2 SASEGT come from the germline V gene. The CDR3 is 13 amino acids. The ends were cut back, 5 bases at V and 3 bases at J, with 10 bases in the middle. The CDR3 DNA reads as TGTGCCAGCAGTTACGGGGGCGACACTGAAGCTTTCTTT. Protein: CASSYGGDTEAFF.

By share, this clonotype ranks as medium-sized. This rearrangement joins TRBV27 to TRBJ1-5, with TRBD1 matching 8 bases. Trimming at V came to 0 bases and at J to 5 bases, leaving 3 bases not matched to a gene. The V gene's germline CDR1 is MNHEY and CDR2 SMNVEV (reference sequence). The CDR3 loop spans 15 amino acids. The CDR3 coding sequence is TGTGCCAGCAGTTTATCGACAGGGGAGGATCAGCCCCAGCATTTT. Its protein product is CASSLSTGEDQPQHF.

The V gene is TRBV5-1, the J gene TRBJ2-3, with 9 bases that match TRBD1. Germline V lookup: CDR1 SGHRS, CDR2 YFSETQ. V dropped 6 bases and J dropped 6; count of bases not matched to a gene: 8. This CDR3 spans 14 amino acids. The CDR3 protein is CASTLGTGMDTQYF. As DNA, the CDR3 is TGCGCCAGCACTCTCGGGACAGGGATGGATACGCAGTATTTT.

This clonotype was detected only once. One base away lies a much larger clone, so this may be a sequencing read error. In nucleotides, the CDR3 is TGTGCCAGCAGTTTTAGCGGGAGCTACAATGAGCAGTTCTTC. It encodes CASSFSGSYNEQFF. The chain links TRBV27 to TRBJ2-1, with TRBD2 matching 9 bases. Germline lookup yields CDR1 MNHEY and CDR2 SMNVEV (reference sequence). V lost 3 bases to trimming and J lost 3 bases; unmatched junction nucleotides: 0. The CDR3 loop spans 14 amino acids.

This clonotype was counted only a few times. This chain uses TRBV14 with TRBJ2-1; the D is unclear. CDR3 size: 16 residues. Germline V gives CDR1 SGHDN, CDR2 FVKESK. V was pared by 0 bases and J by 4 bases, with 13 bases between. CDR3 sequence: CASSQERLPIYNEQFF. The CDR3 bases are TGTGCCAGCAGCCAAGAACGGCTCCCAATTTACAATGAGCAGTTCTTC.

The V gene is TRBV20-1, the J gene TRBJ2-1; no reliable D call. CDR1 and CDR2 from the germline V gene are DFQATT and SNEGSKA (reference sequence). Trimming left V 0 bases short and J 5 bases short, with 14 bases between. The length of the CDR3 is 15 residues. CDR3 sequence: CSARDVGAGNNEQFF. The CDR3 nucleotides read TGCAGTGCTAGAGATGTCGGCGCTGGCAACAATGAGCAGTTCTTC.

This clonotype ranks as medium-sized (0.01 to 0.1%). J is TRBJ2-3 and V is TRBV10-3, with 9 positions matching TRBD1. The CDR3 totals 13 residues. V was pared by 3 bases and J by 6 bases, with 1 base of the junction left unmatched. Germline CDR1 and CDR2: ENHRY and SYGVKD. In DNA form, the CDR3 reads TGTGCCATCAGTGAAGGACAGGGGGATACGCAGTATTTT. Translating it yields CAISEGQGDTQYF.

This clonotype is deemed medium-sized. V is TRBV12-3 or TRBV12-4 and J is TRBJ2-1; 9 positions match TRBD1. Trimming removed 6 bases from V and 13 bases from J; junction bases left unmatched: 16. CDR3 length equals 15 residues. The CDR3 sequence is CASSSTGTGLSIQFF. As DNA, the CDR3 is TGTGCCAGCAGCTCAACCGGGACAGGGCTTTCAATTCAGTTCTTC.